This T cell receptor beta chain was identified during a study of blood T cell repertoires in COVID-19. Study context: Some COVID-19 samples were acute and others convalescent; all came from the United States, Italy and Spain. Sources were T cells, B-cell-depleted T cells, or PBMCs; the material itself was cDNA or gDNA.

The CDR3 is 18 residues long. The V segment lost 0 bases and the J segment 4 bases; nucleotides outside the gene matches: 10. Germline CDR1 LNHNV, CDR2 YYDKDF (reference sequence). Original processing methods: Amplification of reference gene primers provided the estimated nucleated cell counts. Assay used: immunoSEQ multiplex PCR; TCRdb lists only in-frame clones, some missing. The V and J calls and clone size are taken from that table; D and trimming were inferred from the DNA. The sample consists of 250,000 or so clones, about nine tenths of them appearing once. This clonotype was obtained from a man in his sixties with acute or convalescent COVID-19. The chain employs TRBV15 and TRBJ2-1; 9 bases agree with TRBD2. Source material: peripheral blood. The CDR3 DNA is TGTGCCACCAGCAGAGATCGGAGCGTTCTAGCGGGGTACAATGAGCAGTTCTTC. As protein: CATSRDRSVLAGYNEQFF.